This T cell receptor (beta chain) was sequenced during a study of T cell repertoires in cytomegalovirus infection. For this clonotype: Its cognate antigen is unknown.

CDR3 length: 18 amino acids. V shed 5 bases, J shed 7 bases, and the junction held 22 bases outside the gene matches. The germline gives CDR1 SNHLY, CDR2 FYNNEI. Overall study findings and caveats: CMV-specific TCR beta clonotypes restricted by HLA-C were the ones dominating the ex vivo response.

TCRdb called the reads again in MiXCR, with one record for every CDR3 protein. This table has some 920,000 distinct CDR3 sequences, less than 35% appearing once. The chain has TRBV2 and TRBJ1-2; TRBD1 matches 7 bases. The sample in question was cultured CD8+ T cells from PBMCs, obtained from culture after CMV antigen stimulation. The origin of this receptor is a human donor in good health (CMV status not recorded). Some clones in this sample may be carry-over from other donors' samples. CDR3 loop: CASSQQLSVGQARGGYTF. The CDR3 region has the DNA TGTGCCAGCAGTCAACAGCTTTCCGTCGGACAGGCCAGGGGTGGCTACACCTTC.